The 27 T cell receptor beta chains reported below all come from one sample, sequenced in a study of blood T cell repertoires in COVID-19. Some clones are missing from TCRdb's copy, which holds only in-frame ones; the method was immunoSEQ multiplex PCR. The data show roughly 330,000 clones, approximately 87% seen once. Sequenced material: PBMCs or T cells enriched from blood (not recorded which). These receptors all come from a woman in her 30s who had recovered from COVID-19.

This chain links TRBV19 with TRBJ1-5; perhaps TRBD1 as D (6 bases). The CDR3 is 15 residues long. Germline V gives CDR1 LNHDA, CDR2 SQIVND (reference sequence). Trimming took 5 bases from V and 7 from J, leaving 18 bases between them. The chain's CDR3 is CASSSGGAWRQPQHF. CDR3 bases: TGTGCCAGTAGTTCTGGGGGGGCTTGGAGACAGCCCCAGCATTTT.

V gene TRBV4-2 combines with J gene TRBJ2-2, with 7 bases aligning to TRBD1. Germline values: CDR1 LGHNA, CDR2 YNFKEQ. V shed 0 bases, J shed 4 bases, and the junction held 8 bases outside the gene matches. The CDR3 covers 17 residues. This CDR3 is CASSQDLRTGATGELFF. The CDR3 DNA reads TGTGCCAGCAGCCAAGACCTTAGAACAGGGGCCACCGGGGAGCTGTTTTTT.

The chain joins TRBV6-5 to TRBJ1-6; 7 positions match TRBD1. Per germline, CDR1 MNHEY and CDR2 SVGAGI. The J segment lost 10 bases and the V segment lost 6 bases, leaving 9 bases of the junction unmatched. CDR3 length: 14 amino acids. For the CDR3, the DNA is TGTGCCAGCAGAAGAAGGACAGGCGGATCACCCCTCCACTTT. Translated: CASRRRTGGSPLHF.

The chain links TRBV7-3 to TRBJ2-1; tentative D call: TRBD2 (6 bases). The CDR3 extends over 15 amino acids. Germline lookup yields CDR1 SGHTA and CDR2 FQGTGA. V was pared by 4 bases and J by 0 bases, with 10 bases between. The CDR3 DNA sequence: TGTGCCAGCAGCTCAGCGGGCAGCTCCTACAATGAGCAGTTCTTC. Translating it yields CASSSAGSSYNEQFF.

This clone was detected only once. The chain couples TRBV7-2 to TRBJ2-7, with 7 bases aligning to TRBD2. Looked up from germline, CDR1 is SGHTA and CDR2 is FQGNSA. Trimming took 1 base from V and 7 from J; bases not matched to a gene: 13. CDR3 length equals 16 residues. The CDR3 nucleotides read TGTGCCAGCAGCTTAGTCGGGAGGAACCCCCCCGCAGAGCAGTACTTC. Its protein product is CASSLVGRNPPAEQYF. Full variable domain (missing parts from reference TRBV7-2 and TRBJ2-7): GAGVSQSPSNKVTEKGKDVELRCDPISGHTALYWYRQSLGQGLEFLIYFQGNSAPDKSGLPSDRFSAERTGGSVSTLTIQRTQQEDSAVYLCASSLVGRNPPAEQYFGPGTRLTVT.

The J gene is TRBJ2-3, the V gene TRBV5-6; 12 bases are a match to TRBD2. Germline V lookup: CDR1 SGHDT, CDR2 YYEEEE. The length of the CDR3 is 16 residues. V lost 4 bases and J lost 2; bases outside the gene matches: 5. CDR3 residues: CASSTWTSGDTDTQYF. The CDR3 DNA follows: TGTGCCAGCAGCACCTGGACTAGCGGGGACACAGATACGCAGTATTTT.

The chain carries TRBV6-2 or TRBV6-3 and TRBJ1-1; possibly TRBD1 for D (6 bases). V lost 5 bases and J lost 5, with 15 bases in between. CDR3 length equals 14 residues. The germline CDR1 and CDR2 sequences are MNHEY and SVGEGT. The CDR3 nucleotides are TGTGCCAGCAGTCTACAGGGCGGATGGACTGAAGCTTTCTTT. It codes for CASSLQGGWTEAFF.

The rearrangement joins TRBV24-1 to TRBJ2-3; 7 bases match TRBD1. Per the germline V gene, CDR1 is KGHDR and CDR2 is SFDVKD. V was pared by 2 bases and J by 9 bases, with 1 base of the junction left unmatched. The CDR3 has 12 residues. CDR3 sequence: CATSDYRGTQYF. DNA of the CDR3: TGTGCCACCAGTGATTACAGGGGAACGCAGTATTTT.

The CDR3 spells CASSLTSGGEETQYF. In DNA, the CDR3 is TGCGCCAGCAGCTTGACTAGCGGGGGTGAAGAGACCCAGTACTTC. The chain is built from TRBV5-1 and TRBJ2-5; 11 bases match TRBD2. The CDR3 has 15 residues. Germline V gene sequence: CDR1 SGHRS, CDR2 YFSETQ. With V trimmed by 1 base and J by 3 bases, 2 bases remained unmatched.

The gene calls are TRBV6-5 and TRBJ2-7; TRBD2 aligns across 7 bases. Germline V gives CDR1 MNHEY, CDR2 SVGAGI. The CDR3 is 15 residues long. J was trimmed by 2 bases and V by 8 bases; bases with no gene match: 12. The CDR3 nucleotides are TGTGCCAGCTCCAACACACATCGGGGGGCCTACGAGCAGTACTTC. Encoded protein: CASSNTHRGAYEQYF.

This clone has more than one count but fewer than ten. The genes are TRBV4-1 and TRBJ1-1; tentative D call: TRBD1 (5 bases). Germline V lookup: CDR1 MGHRA, CDR2 YSYEKL. V lost 6 bases, J lost 5 bases, and 13 bases lay in between. The CDR3 sequence is 13 residues long. The DNA of the CDR3 is TGCGCCAGCAGGGGCCAGGGAAAAACTGAAGCTTTCTTT. As protein: CASRGQGKTEAFF.

The J gene is TRBJ2-2, the V gene TRBV7-9; tentative D call: TRBD1 (6 bases). Deletions cut 6 bases from V and 3 bases from J, with 11 bases between. Germline CDR1 SEHNR, CDR2 FQNEAQ (reference sequence). CDR3 size: 14 residues. CDR3: CASRPGQHTGELFF. CDR3 DNA sequence: TGTGCCAGCAGACCCGGACAGCACACCGGGGAGCTGTTTTTT.

The chain employs TRBV12-3 or TRBV12-4 and TRBJ1-2, with D possibly matching TRBD1 (5 bases). V lost 5 bases and J lost 4, with 11 bases in between. The CDR3 sequence is 13 residues long. CDR3 nucleotides: TGTGCCAGCAGTAATTGGGGGGGCTATGGCTACACCTTC. This encodes CASSNWGGYGYTF.

This rearrangement joins TRBV19 to TRBJ1-1; D not certain. This CDR3 spans 14 amino acids. Between the trimmed V and J ends, which lost 3 bases and 1 base, there was a span of 9 bases. Germline V gene data show CDR1 as LNHDA and CDR2 as SQIVND (reference sequence). The CDR3 sequence: CASSIAARNTEAFF. DNA for the CDR3: TGTGCCAGTAGTATCGCCGCCAGGAACACTGAAGCTTTCTTT.

The chain combines TRBV7-2 with TRBJ1-1; D is uncertain. Trimming pared 0 bases from V and 7 bases from J, leaving 9 bases between. The length of the CDR3 is 13 residues. CDR1 is SGHTA and CDR2 is FQGNSA in the germline V gene. CDR3 protein: CASSLARENEAFF. The DNA for the CDR3 is TGTGCCAGCAGCTTAGCGAGGGAGAATGAAGCTTTCTTT.

The J gene is TRBJ1-4, the V gene TRBV28; D perhaps matches TRBD1 (5 bases). The CDR3 covers 12 residues. The germline CDR1 and CDR2 sequences are MDHEN and SYDVKM. The V end was cut by 5 bases, the J end by 6 bases, with 7 bases between. CDR3 region: CASSGRDEKLFF. In nucleotides, the CDR3 is TGTGCCAGCAGTGGCAGGGATGAAAAACTGTTTTTT.

The chain combines TRBV18 with TRBJ2-5; TRBD2 might be the D (5 bases). The CDR3 runs 14 residues. Per germline, CDR1 KGHSH and CDR2 LQKENI. Trimming removed 4 bases at V and 5 bases at J, with 14 bases between. CDR3 residues: CASSRTAWEETQYF. CDR3 in DNA: TGTGCCAGCTCACGAACAGCCTGGGAGGAGACCCAGTACTTC.

CDR3 amino acids: CSVIGQGSATQYF. For the CDR3, the DNA is TGCAGCGTGATCGGACAGGGGTCTGCTACGCAGTATTTT. This chain joins TRBV29-1 and TRBJ2-3; 9 bases are shared with TRBD1. This CDR3 comprises 13 residues. The V and J ends lost 6 bases and 8 bases, in that order; junction bases with no gene match: 9. CDR1 is SQVTM and CDR2 is ANQGSEA in the germline V gene.

The chain is built from TRBV5-1 and TRBJ1-5, with 7 bases matching TRBD1. The CDR3 consists of 15 residues. V shed 2 bases and J 4 bases; nucleotides not matched to a gene: 6. Germline V gene data show CDR1 as SGHRS and CDR2 as YFSETQ. Written as DNA, the CDR3 is TGCGCCAGCAGCTTACAGGGGACACCTAATCAGCCCCAGCATTTT. Protein sequence: CASSLQGTPNQPQHF.

J is TRBJ2-2 and V is TRBV6-2 or TRBV6-3; the D is unclear. V was trimmed by 2 bases and J by 2 bases, leaving 9 bases between them. Germline V gene data show CDR1 as MNHEY and CDR2 as SVGEGT. The CDR3 has 15 amino acids. The DNA of the CDR3 is TGTGCCAGCAGTTACGCCGGAGTAAACACCGGGGAGCTGTTTTTT. Translation gives CASSYAGVNTGELFF.

The chain combines TRBV9 with TRBJ1-1, with D perhaps matching TRBD1 (6 bases). This CDR3 is 14 amino acids long. Per germline, CDR1 SGDLS and CDR2 YYNGEE. V lost 3 bases and J lost 4, with 13 bases in between. The CDR3 reads CASSAGTLTTEAFF. CDR3 coding DNA: TGTGCCAGCAGCGCCGGGACATTGACCACTGAAGCTTTCTTT.

The chain couples TRBV15 to TRBJ1-4, with unresolved D. The CDR3 consists of 14 residues. V was cut by 1 base and J by 10 bases, with 13 bases left in between. Per the germline V gene, CDR1 is LNHNV and CDR2 is YYDKDF (reference sequence). DNA of the CDR3: TGTGCCACCAGCAGAGGGCAAGGTAGAGGAAAACTGTTTTTT. Its protein product is CATSRGQGRGKLFF.

The J gene is TRBJ2-7, the V gene TRBV29-1; 8 nucleotides match TRBD1. CDR3 length: 16 residues. CDR1 is SQVTM and CDR2 is ANQGSEA in the germline V gene. The V segment lost 2 bases and the J segment 4 bases; nucleotides outside the gene matches: 13. The DNA for the CDR3 is TGCAGCGTTGAAAGTTATCGGGACAGGAATGATTACGAGCAGTACTTC. It translates to CSVESYRDRNDYEQYF.

This clone was detected only a few times. V usage is TRBV3-1 (or the pseudogene TRBV3-2) and J usage is TRBJ1-1; D might be TRBD1 (5 bases). This CDR3 is built from 15 residues. Trimming removed 1 base at V and 8 bases at J, with 17 bases between. Per germline, CDR1 LGHDT and CDR2 YNNKEL (reference sequence). CDR3 nucleotides: TGTGCCAGCAGCCAAGGACAGATGGGCAGGTTCGAAGCTTTCTTT. This sequence encodes CASSQGQMGRFEAFF.

The chain carries TRBV27 and TRBJ1-4; 7 bases line up with TRBD1. J was trimmed by 6 bases and V by 6 bases; bases with no gene match: 16. The CDR3 consists of 17 residues. Germline assignment: CDR1 MNHEY and CDR2 SMNVEV (reference sequence). Here the CDR3 DNA reads TGTGCCAGCAGCGACCCTAATCGCCGGGACAGAGATGAAAAACTGTTTTTT. Its translation: CASSDPNRRDRDEKLFF.

The chain carries TRBV7-9 and TRBJ2-7, with D unresolved. V was clipped by 7 bases and J by 1 base, with 17 bases between them. CDR1 and CDR2 (germline): SEHNR, FQNEAQ (reference sequence). CDR3 size: 15 residues. The CDR3 DNA follows: TGTGCCAGCAAGGTCGACGGGTCCTCATCCTACGAGCAGTACTTC. Protein sequence: CASKVDGSSSYEQYF.

J is TRBJ2-7 and V is TRBV5-1, with 7 bases fitting TRBD2. The CDR3 spans 16 residues. V lost 0 bases, J lost 1 base, and 7 bases stayed unmatched. Germline CDR1 SGHRS, CDR2 YFSETQ. The CDR3 spells CASSLAGAGRSYEQYF. DNA of the CDR3: TGCGCCAGCAGCTTGGCCGGAGCGGGGAGGTCCTACGAGCAGTACTTC.